The rows below give T cell receptor beta chains drawn from one sample of a study of PD-1 blockade in classical Hodgkin lymphoma. Some clones are missing from TCRdb's copy, which holds only in-frame ones; the method was immunoSEQ multiplex PCR. Of fewer than 35,000 clones listed, 90% to 95% are singletons. The sample consisted of peripheral blood mononuclear cells (PBMCs). These receptors all stem from a human donor with classical Hodgkin lymphoma. Each CDR3 is given with its conserved first and last residue. The D gene is left open where the match is weak. Not all rows give a size; the values are once, few, many and, for expanded clones, a class.

size: .
J: TRBJ2-7
D: .
V: TRBV10-2
DNA: TGCGCCAGCAGTGGTAGTACCGGGGTACTTGGCGCGCAGTACTTC
CDR3: CASSGSTGVLGAQYF

size: .
J: TRBJ1-4
D: .
V: TRBV9
DNA: TGTGCCAGCAGCAGACAGAGATCTAATGAAAAACTGTTTTTT
CDR3: CASSRQRSNEKLFF

size: .
J: TRBJ2-1
D: .
V: TRBV11-2
DNA: TGTGCCAGCAGCTTAGATAGTGAACAGTACAATGAGCAGTTCTTC
CDR3: CASSLDSEQYNEQFF

size: .
J: TRBJ1-3
D: .
V: TRBV5-5
DNA: TGTGCCAGCAGCTTCTCCCCGCACGTTAGGACCCTCTCTGGAAACACCATATATTTT
CDR3: CASSFSPHVRTLSGNTIYF

size: few
J: TRBJ2-7
D: .
V: TRBV27
DNA: TGTGCCAGCTCCACGGCGAAAGGGTATTACGAGCAGTACTTC
CDR3: CASSTAKGYYEQYF

size: .
J: TRBJ1-5
D: .
V: TRBV21-1
DNA: TGTGCCAGCAGCCCGCAAAGGGGACGACAGCCCCAGCATTTT
CDR3: CASSPQRGRQPQHF

size: .
J: TRBJ1-1
D: TRBD1
V: TRBV15
DNA: TGTGCCACCAGCCCCCGGGACAGGATGTACACTGAAGCTTTCTTT
CDR3: CATSPRDRMYTEAFF

size: once
J: TRBJ2-7
D: TRBD1
V: TRBV29-1
DNA: TGCAGCGTACAAACCCCGGGACAGGGAAACTCCTACGAGCAGTACTTC
CDR3: CSVQTPGQGNSYEQYF

size: .
J: TRBJ1-5
D: .
V: TRBV4-2
DNA: TGTGCCAGCAGCCAGTACCAGGGTGATCAGCCCCAGCATTTT
CDR3: CASSQYQGDQPQHF

size: .
J: TRBJ1-4
D: .
V: TRBV4-2
DNA: TGTGCCAGCAGCCAAGACTGGGGAACGGGGAATGAAAAACTGTTTTTT
CDR3: CASSQDWGTGNEKLFF

size: .
J: TRBJ2-7
D: .
V: TRBV6-4
DNA: TGTGCCAGCAGTGTAGAGCCAGGCGTATCCTACGAGCAGTACTTC
CDR3: CASSVEPGVSYEQYF

size: .
J: TRBJ2-2
D: .
V: TRBV18
DNA: TGTGCCAGCTCACAGGCAGGGCGGACCGGGGAGCTGTTTTTT
CDR3: CASSQAGRTGELFF